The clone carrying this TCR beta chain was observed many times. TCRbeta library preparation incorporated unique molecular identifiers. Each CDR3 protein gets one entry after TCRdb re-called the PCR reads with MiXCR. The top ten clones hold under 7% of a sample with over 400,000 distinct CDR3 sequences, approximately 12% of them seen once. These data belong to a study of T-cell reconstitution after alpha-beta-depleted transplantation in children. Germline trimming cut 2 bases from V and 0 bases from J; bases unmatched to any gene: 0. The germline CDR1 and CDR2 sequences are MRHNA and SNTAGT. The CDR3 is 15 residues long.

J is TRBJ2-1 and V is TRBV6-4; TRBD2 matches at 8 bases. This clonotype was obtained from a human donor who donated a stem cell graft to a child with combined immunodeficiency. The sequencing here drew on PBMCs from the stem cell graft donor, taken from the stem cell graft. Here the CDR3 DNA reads TGTGCCAGCAGTGACACTAGCGGCTCCTACAATGAGCAGTTCTTC. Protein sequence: CASSDTSGSYNEQFF.